The rows below give T cell receptor beta chains drawn from one sample of a study of PD-1 and CTLA-4 blockade in melanoma. The protocol was immunoSEQ multiplex PCR, while the TCRdb copy is restricted to in-frame clones and leaves out a portion. The sample records 20,000 to 25,000 clones, approximately 88% being singletons. The material was CD8+ T cells from peripheral blood, obtained before anti-PD-1 treatment. The receptors here all came from a human donor with melanoma. Each CDR3 is given with its conserved first and last residue. A D gene is named only where the DNA matches it firmly. Not every row has a clone size; where given, it reads once, few, many or a size class.

v_call	clone_size	d_call	j_call	cdr3_aa	cdr3_nt
TRBV7-9	-	-	TRBJ1-3	CASSLTATSGGNTIYF	TGTGCCAGCAGCTTAACCGCCACAAGCGGTGGAAACACCATATATTTT
TRBV28	-	-	TRBJ1-1	CASSSENTEAFF	TGTGCCAGCAGTTCTGAGAACACTGAAGCTTTCTTT
TRBV27	-	-	TRBJ1-2	CASTSLITGTTSGYTF	TGTGCCAGCACTTCTCTAATCACCGGGACCACTTCTGGCTACACCTTC
TRBV28	-	TRBD2	TRBJ2-7	CASSLSPGLAESSYEQYF	TGTGCCAGCAGTTTATCCCCGGGACTAGCGGAAAGCTCCTACGAGCAGTACTTC
TRBV5-5	-	-	TRBJ1-1	CASSFGELNTEAFF	TGTGCCAGCAGCTTCGGAGAGCTCAACACTGAAGCTTTCTTT
TRBV27	-	-	TRBJ1-1	CASSFSPLGMNTEAFF	TGTGCCAGCAGTTTCTCGCCCCTCGGCATGAACACTGAAGCTTTCTTT
TRBV28	few	-	TRBJ1-2	CASSRVYTDYYGYTF	TGTGCCAGCAGTAGGGTTTATACGGATTACTATGGCTACACCTTC
TRBV7-9	once	TRBD1	TRBJ1-2	CASSPPDREANYGYTF	TGTGCCAGCAGCCCTCCCGACAGGGAAGCTAACTATGGCTACACCTTC
TRBV9	few	TRBD1	TRBJ1-2	CASSAGTGANYGYTF	TGTGCCAGCAGCGCCGGGACAGGAGCTAACTATGGCTACACCTTC
TRBV24-1	-	-	TRBJ2-2	CATSDGGPKTLNTGELFF	TGTGCCACCAGTGACGGGGGCCCCAAGACCCTGAACACCGGGGAGCTGTTTTTT
TRBV11-3	-	-	TRBJ2-2	CASSATTGPNTGELFF	TGTGCCAGCAGCGCGACTACAGGTCCGAACACCGGGGAGCTGTTTTTT
TRBV2	-	TRBD1	TRBJ2-2	CASSLGQGTGELFF	TGTGCCAGCAGCCTGGGACAGGGAACCGGGGAGCTGTTTTTT
TRBV18	-	TRBD1	TRBJ2-2	CASSRPPGTGNTGELFF	TGTGCCAGCTCACGACCTCCCGGGACAGGGAACACCGGGGAGCTGTTTTTT
TRBV29-1	-	TRBD1	TRBJ2-3	CSVEDWGTAAADTQYF	TGCAGCGTTGAAGATTGGGGGACAGCAGCGGCAGATACGCAGTATTTT
TRBV7-8	-	-	TRBJ2-5	CASSLLGKSETQYF	TGTGCCAGCAGCTTATTAGGGAAATCGGAGACCCAGTACTTC
TRBV6-5	-	-	TRBJ1-1	CASSSVRDFQTF	TGTGCCAGCAGTTCGGTCCGGGACTTCCAAACCTTT
TRBV12-3/TRBV12-4	-	-	TRBJ1-2	CAAGGIGYTF	TGTGCTGCCGGAGGAATCGGCTACACCTTC
TRBV4-1	-	-	TRBJ1-4	CASSWGYLEEKLFF	TGCGCCAGCAGCTGGGGGTACCTGGAGGAAAAACTGTTTTTT
TRBV6-6	-	-	TRBJ1-1	CASSWGDTEAFF	TGTGCCAGCAGTTGGGGGGACACTGAAGCTTTCTTT
TRBV28	-	-	TRBJ1-1	CASTKQETNTEAFF	TGTGCCAGCACAAAACAGGAGACGAACACTGAAGCTTTCTTT
TRBV4-1	few	-	TRBJ1-1	CASSQAEYTEAFF	TGCGCCAGCAGCCAAGCGGAATACACTGAAGCTTTCTTT
TRBV6-1	few	-	TRBJ1-3	CASSELGSGNTIYF	TGTGCCAGCAGTGAACTTGGTTCTGGAAACACCATATATTTT
TRBV6-4	large	-	TRBJ1-1	CASSDSSPNTEAFF	TGTGCCAGCAGTGACTCGTCGCCGAACACTGAAGCTTTCTTT